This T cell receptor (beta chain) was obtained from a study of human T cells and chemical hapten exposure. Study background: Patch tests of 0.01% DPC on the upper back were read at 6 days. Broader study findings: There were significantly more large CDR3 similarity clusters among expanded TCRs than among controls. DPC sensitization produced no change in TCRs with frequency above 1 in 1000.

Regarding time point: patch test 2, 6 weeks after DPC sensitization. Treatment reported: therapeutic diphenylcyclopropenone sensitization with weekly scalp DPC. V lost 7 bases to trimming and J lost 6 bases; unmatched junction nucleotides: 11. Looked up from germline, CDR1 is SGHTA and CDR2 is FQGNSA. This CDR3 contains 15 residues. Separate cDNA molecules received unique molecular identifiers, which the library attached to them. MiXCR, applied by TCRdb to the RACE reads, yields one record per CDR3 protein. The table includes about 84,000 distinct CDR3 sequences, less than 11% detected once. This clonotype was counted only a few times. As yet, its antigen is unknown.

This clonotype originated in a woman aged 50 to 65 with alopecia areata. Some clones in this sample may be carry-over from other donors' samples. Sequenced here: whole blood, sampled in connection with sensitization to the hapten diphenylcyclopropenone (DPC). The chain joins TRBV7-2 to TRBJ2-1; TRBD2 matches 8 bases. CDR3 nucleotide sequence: TGTGCCAGCATCCCAAAAAGCGGGAGCCCCAATGAGCAGTTCTTC. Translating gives CASIPKSGSPNEQFF.